What follows are 3 T cell receptor beta chains derived from one specimen sequenced in a study of blood T cell repertoires in COVID-19. Assay used: immunoSEQ multiplex PCR; TCRdb lists only in-frame clones, some missing. The table lists about 280,000 clones, roughly 89% of them singletons. The sample consisted of peripheral blood. The receptors were gathered from a man aged 40-50 years with acute or convalescent COVID-19.

The chain combines TRBV6-5 with TRBJ1-4; a possible D gene is TRBD1 (5 bases). The CDR3 length is 14 residues. Trimming removed 7 bases from V and 3 bases from J, with 12 bases in between. The V gene's germline CDR1 is MNHEY and CDR2 SVGAGI. The CDR3 spells CASTQGDANEKLFF. The CDR3 bases are TGTGCCAGCACCCAAGGGGATGCTAATGAAAAACTGTTTTTT.

The V call is TRBV11-2, the J call TRBJ2-2; D remains unclear. The CDR3 consists of 16 residues. From germline, CDR1 is SGHAT and CDR2 FQNNGV. The germline V and J ends were trimmed by 0 bases and 1 base, with 9 bases remaining between them. The CDR3 loop reads CASSLEVYLNTGELFF. Here the CDR3 DNA reads TGTGCCAGCAGCTTAGAGGTCTACTTGAACACCGGGGAGCTGTTTTTT.

The chain carries TRBV18 and TRBJ1-2; D unclear. This CDR3 region has 13 residues. Germline V gene data show CDR1 as KGHSH and CDR2 as LQKENI. Trimming took 2 bases from V and 3 from J, leaving 7 bases between them. CDR3 DNA sequence: TGTGCCAGCTCACCAGAGGTCGACTATGGCTACACCTTC. Translated: CASSPEVDYGYTF.